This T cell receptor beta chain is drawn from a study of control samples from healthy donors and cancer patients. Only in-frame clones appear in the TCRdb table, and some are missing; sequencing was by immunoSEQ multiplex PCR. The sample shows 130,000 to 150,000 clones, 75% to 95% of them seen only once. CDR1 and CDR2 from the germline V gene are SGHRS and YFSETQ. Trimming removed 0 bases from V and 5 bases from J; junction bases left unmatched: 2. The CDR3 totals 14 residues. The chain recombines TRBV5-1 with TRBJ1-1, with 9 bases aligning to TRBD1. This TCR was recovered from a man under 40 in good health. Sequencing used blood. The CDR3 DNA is TGCGCCAGCAGCTTGGGGGACAGGGCGACTGAAGCTTTCTTT. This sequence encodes CASSLGDRATEAFF.